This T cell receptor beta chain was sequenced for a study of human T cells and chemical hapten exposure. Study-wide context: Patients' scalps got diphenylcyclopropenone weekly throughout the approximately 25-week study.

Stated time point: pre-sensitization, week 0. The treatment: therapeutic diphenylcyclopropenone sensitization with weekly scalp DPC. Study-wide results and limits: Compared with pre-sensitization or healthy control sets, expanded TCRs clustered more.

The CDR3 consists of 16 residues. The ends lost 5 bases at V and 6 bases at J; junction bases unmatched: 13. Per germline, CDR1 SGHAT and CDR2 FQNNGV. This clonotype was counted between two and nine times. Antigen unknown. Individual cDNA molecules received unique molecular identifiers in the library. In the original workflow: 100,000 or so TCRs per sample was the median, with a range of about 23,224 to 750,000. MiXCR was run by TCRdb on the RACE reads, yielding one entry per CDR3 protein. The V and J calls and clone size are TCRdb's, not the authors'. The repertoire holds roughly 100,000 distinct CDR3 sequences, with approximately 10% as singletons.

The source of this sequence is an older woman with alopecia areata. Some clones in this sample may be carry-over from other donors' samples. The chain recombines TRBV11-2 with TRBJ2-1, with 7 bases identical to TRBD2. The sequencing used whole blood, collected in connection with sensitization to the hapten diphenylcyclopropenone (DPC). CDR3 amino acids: CASSAHAGVVGNEQFF. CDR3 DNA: TGTGCCAGCAGCGCCCACGCGGGGGTTGTAGGCAATGAGCAGTTCTTC.